This T cell receptor (beta chain) was found in a study of blood T cell repertoires in COVID-19. Whole-study context: Samples of COVID-19 (acute and convalescent) were obtained from the United States, Italy and Spain.

This CDR3 comprises 12 residues. Germline CDR1 MNHEY, CDR2 SVGAGI. Trimming removed 8 bases from V and 7 bases from J, with 14 bases in between. Some clones are missing from TCRdb's copy, which holds only in-frame ones; the method was immunoSEQ multiplex PCR. This table holds 390,000 or so clones, almost 90% found once. The specimen sequenced was peripheral blood. The sequence came from a man aged 18 to 30 with active or convalescent COVID-19. The chain joins TRBV6-5 to TRBJ1-2, with a weak D call TRBD1 (6 bases). The CDR3 loop reads CASCRGGSGYTF. CDR3 nucleotide sequence: TGTGCCAGCTGCCGAGGGGGATCTGGCTACACCTTC.